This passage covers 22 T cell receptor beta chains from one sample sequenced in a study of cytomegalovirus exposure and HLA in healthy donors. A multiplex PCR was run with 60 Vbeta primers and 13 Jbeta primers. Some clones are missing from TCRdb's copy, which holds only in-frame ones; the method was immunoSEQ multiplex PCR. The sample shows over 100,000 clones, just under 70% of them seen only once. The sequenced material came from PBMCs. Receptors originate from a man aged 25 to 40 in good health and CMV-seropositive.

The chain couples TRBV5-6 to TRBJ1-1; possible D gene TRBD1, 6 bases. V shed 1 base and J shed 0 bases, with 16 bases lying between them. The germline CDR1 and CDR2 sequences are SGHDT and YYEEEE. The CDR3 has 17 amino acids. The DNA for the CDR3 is TGTGCCAGCAGCTTGTCCACAGGGTTTACTATGAACACTGAAGCTTTCTTT. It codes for CASSLSTGFTMNTEAFF.

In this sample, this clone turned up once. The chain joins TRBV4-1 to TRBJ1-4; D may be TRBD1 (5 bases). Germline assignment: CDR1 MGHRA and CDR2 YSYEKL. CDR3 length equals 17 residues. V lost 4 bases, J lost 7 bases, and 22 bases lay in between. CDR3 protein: CASSPSLSGHRSEKLFF. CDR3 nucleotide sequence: TGCGCCAGCAGCCCCTCATTATCAGGACATCGGAGTGAAAAACTGTTTTTT.

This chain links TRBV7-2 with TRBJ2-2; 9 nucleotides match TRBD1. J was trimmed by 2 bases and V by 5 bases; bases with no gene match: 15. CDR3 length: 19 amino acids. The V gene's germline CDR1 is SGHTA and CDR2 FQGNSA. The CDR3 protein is CASSPMGQGVYFNTGELFF. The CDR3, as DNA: TGTGCCAGCAGCCCAATGGGACAGGGAGTCTACTTCAACACCGGGGAGCTGTTTTTT.

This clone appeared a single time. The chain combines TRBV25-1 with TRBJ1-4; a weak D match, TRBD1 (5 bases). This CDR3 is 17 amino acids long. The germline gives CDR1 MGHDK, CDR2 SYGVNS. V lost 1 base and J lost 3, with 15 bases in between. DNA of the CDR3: TGTGCCAGCAGTGAATTCGAAGGGGATGCAGCTAATGAAAAACTGTTTTTT. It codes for CASSEFEGDAANEKLFF.

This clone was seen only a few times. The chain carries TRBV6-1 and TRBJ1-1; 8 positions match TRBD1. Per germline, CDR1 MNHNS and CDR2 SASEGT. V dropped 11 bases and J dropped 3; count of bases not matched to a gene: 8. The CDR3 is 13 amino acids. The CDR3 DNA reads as TGTGCCGGATCCACGACAGGGGACACTGAAGCTTTCTTT. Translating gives CAGSTTGDTEAFF.

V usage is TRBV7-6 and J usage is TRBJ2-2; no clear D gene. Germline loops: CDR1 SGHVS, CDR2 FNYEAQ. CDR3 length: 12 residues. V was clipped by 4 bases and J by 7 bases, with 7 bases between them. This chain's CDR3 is CASSSMVGELFF. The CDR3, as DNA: TGTGCCAGCAGCTCTATGGTCGGGGAGCTGTTTTTT.

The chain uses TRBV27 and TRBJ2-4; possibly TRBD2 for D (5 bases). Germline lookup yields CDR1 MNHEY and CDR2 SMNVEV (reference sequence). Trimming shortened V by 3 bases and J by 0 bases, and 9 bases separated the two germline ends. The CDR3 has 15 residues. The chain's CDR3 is CASSFRRLAKNIQYF. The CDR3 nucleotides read TGTGCCAGCAGTTTCAGGAGGCTAGCCAAAAACATTCAGTACTTC.

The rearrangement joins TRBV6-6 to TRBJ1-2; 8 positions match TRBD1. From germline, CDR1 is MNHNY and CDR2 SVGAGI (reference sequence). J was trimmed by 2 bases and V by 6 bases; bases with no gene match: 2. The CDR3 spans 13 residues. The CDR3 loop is CASSWDRNYGYTF. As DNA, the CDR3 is TGTGCCAGCAGCTGGGACAGGAACTATGGCTACACCTTC.

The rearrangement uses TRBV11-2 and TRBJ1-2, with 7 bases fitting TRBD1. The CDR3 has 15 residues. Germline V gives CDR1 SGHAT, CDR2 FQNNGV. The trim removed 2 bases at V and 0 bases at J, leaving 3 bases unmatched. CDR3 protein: CASSLSQGTNYGYTF. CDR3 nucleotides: TGTGCCAGCAGCTTATCACAGGGGACTAACTATGGCTACACCTTC.

The CDR3 loop reads CSVTTAGGNYGYTF. CDR3 coding DNA: TGCAGCGTTACGACCGCGGGGGGTAACTATGGCTACACCTTC. The chain carries TRBV29-1 and TRBJ1-2; D might be TRBD1 (5 bases). Trimming stripped 5 bases from V and 1 base from J, with 14 bases between. The CDR3 runs 14 residues. The germline V gene has CDR1 SQVTM and CDR2 ANQGSEA.

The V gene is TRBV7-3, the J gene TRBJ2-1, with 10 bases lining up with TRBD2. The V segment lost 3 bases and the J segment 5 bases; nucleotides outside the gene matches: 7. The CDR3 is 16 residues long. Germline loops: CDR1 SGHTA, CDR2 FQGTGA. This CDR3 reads CASSLGAGGPDNEQFF. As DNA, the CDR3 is TGTGCCAGCAGCTTGGGAGCGGGAGGGCCAGACAATGAGCAGTTCTTC.

CDR3 DNA sequence: TGTGCCAGCAGCCCTGGGACTAGCGGGGGGGCCTACAATGAGCAGTTCTTC. This gives the protein CASSPGTSGGAYNEQFF. This rearrangement joins TRBV11-3 to TRBJ2-1; 16 positions match TRBD2. This CDR3 spans 17 amino acids. Germline CDR1 and CDR2: SGHNT and YENEEA. The V segment lost 5 bases and the J segment 2 bases; nucleotides outside the gene matches: 3.

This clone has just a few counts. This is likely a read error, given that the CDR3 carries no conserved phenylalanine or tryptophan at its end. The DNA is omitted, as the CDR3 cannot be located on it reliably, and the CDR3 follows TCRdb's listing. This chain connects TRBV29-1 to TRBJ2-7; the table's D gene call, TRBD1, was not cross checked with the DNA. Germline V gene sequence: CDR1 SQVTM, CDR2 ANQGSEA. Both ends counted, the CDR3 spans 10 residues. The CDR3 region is CSVFVWDTRS.

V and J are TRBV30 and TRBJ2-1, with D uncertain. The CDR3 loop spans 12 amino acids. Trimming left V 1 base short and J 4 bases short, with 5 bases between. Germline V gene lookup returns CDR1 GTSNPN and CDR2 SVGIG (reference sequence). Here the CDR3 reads CAWSALYNEQFF. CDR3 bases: TGTGCCTGGAGTGCACTTTACAATGAGCAGTTCTTC.

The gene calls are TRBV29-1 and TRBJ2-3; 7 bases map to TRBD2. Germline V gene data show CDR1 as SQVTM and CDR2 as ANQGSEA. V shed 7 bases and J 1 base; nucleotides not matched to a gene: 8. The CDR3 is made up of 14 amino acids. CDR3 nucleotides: TGCAGCGATGTAGGGACTACCGGCACAGATACGCAGTATTTT. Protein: CSDVGTTGTDTQYF.

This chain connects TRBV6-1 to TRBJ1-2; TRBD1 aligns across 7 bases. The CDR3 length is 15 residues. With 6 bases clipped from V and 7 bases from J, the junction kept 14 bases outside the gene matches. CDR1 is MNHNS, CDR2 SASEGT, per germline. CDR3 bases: TGTGCCAGCAGCCTCGACAGGGCCCTAGGGAGTGGCTACACCTTC. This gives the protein CASSLDRALGSGYTF.

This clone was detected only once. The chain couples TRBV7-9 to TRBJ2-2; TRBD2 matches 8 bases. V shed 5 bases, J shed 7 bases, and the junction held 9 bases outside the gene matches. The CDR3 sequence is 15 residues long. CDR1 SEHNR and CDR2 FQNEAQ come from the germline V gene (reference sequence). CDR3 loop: CASSGNGRASGELFF. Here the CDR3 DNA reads TGTGCCAGCAGCGGGAACGGGAGGGCCAGCGGGGAGCTGTTTTTT.

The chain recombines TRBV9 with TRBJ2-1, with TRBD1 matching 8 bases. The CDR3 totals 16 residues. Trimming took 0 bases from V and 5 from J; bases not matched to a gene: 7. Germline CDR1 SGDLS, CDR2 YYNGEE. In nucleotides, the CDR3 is TGTGCCAGCAGCGTAGGTCGGACAGGGTCCGACAATGAGCAGTTCTTC. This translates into CASSVGRTGSDNEQFF. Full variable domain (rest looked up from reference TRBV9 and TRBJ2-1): DSGVTQTPKHLITATGQRVTLRCSPRSGDLSVYWYQQSLDQGLQFLIQYYNGEERAKGNILERFSAQQFPDLHSELNLSSLELGDSALYFCASSVGRTGSDNEQFFGPGTRLTVL.

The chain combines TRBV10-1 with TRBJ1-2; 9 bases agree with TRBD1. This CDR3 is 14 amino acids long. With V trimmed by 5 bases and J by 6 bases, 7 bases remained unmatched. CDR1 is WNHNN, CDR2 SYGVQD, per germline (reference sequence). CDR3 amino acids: CASSTGGGRNGYTF. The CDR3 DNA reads TGCGCCAGCAGTACAGGGGGCGGAAGGAATGGCTACACCTTC.

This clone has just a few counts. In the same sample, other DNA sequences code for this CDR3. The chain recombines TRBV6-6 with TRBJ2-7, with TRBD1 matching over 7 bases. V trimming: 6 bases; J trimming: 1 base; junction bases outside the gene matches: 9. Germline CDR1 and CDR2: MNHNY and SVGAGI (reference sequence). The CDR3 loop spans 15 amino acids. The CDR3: CASSTGTALSYEQYF. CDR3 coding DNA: TGTGCCAGCAGCACCGGGACAGCCCTTTCCTACGAGCAGTACTTC.

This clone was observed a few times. The CDR3 coding sequence is TGCAGCGGGACGACAGGGGGAAGGGGTGAAAAACTGTTTTTT. Encoded protein: CSGTTGGRGEKLFF. J is TRBJ1-4 and V is TRBV29-1; TRBD1 matches at 9 bases. After removal of 7 bases from V and 7 bases from J, the junction contained 10 bases not matched to a gene. Germline CDR1 reads SQVTM; CDR2 reads ANQGSEA. This CDR3 contains 14 residues.

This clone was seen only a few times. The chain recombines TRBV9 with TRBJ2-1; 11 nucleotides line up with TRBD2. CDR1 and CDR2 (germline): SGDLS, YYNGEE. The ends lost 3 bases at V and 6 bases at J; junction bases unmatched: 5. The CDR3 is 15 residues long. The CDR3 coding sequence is TGTGCCAGCAGCGCCTCCGGGACTAGCGGCAATGAGCAGTTCTTC. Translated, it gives CASSASGTSGNEQFF. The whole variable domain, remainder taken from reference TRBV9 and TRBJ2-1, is DSGVTQTPKHLITATGQRVTLRCSPRSGDLSVYWYQQSLDQGLQFLIQYYNGEERAKGNILERFSAQQFPDLHSELNLSSLELGDSALYFCASSASGTSGNEQFFGPGTRLTVL.